The 21 T cell receptor beta chains below were found in one sample sequenced in a study of blood T cell repertoires in COVID-19. The assay was immunoSEQ multiplex PCR, and TCRdb's table has in-frame clones only and misses some. The sample lists just over 75,000 clones; about 83% were seen once. The source material was peripheral blood. The receptors derive from a man between 50 and 59 years old with acute or convalescent COVID-19.

The rearrangement joins TRBV5-6 to TRBJ2-7; D might be TRBD2 (5 bases). CDR1 is SGHDT, CDR2 YYEEEE, per germline. Trimming left V 5 bases short and J 7 bases short, with 10 bases between. This CDR3 region has 11 residues. CDR3 DNA sequence: TGTGCCAGCAGGGGAGTGGGGGAGCAGTACTTC. It specifies CASRGVGEQYF.

J is TRBJ1-2 and V is TRBV30; D possibly corresponds to TRBD1 (6 bases). In germline, CDR1 is GTSNPN, CDR2 SVGIG (reference sequence). Trimming shortened V by 1 base and J by 4 bases, and 10 bases separated the two germline ends. The length of the CDR3 is 13 residues. CDR3 DNA sequence: TGTGCCTGGAGTGCGGGACAAACCTATGGCTACACCTTC. Translating gives CAWSAGQTYGYTF. Full variable domain (missing parts from reference TRBV30 and TRBJ1-2): SQTIHQWPATLVQPVGSPLSLECTVEGTSNPNLYWYRQAAGRGLQLLFYSVGIGQISSEVPQNLSASRPQDRQFILSSKKLLLSDSGFYLCAWSAGQTYGYTFGSGTRLTVV.

This clone occurred a few times. J is TRBJ2-2 and V is TRBV5-1; weak D call: TRBD2 (5 bases). Trimming removed 0 bases from V and 0 bases from J, with 9 bases in between. The CDR3 is 16 amino acids. The germline CDR1 and CDR2 sequences are SGHRS and YFSETQ. CDR3 sequence: CASSLGEFANTGELFF. The CDR3 bases are TGCGCCAGCAGCTTGGGGGAGTTCGCGAACACCGGGGAGCTGTTTTTT.

This clone was seen a single time. As DNA, the CDR3 is TGCGCCAGCAGCTTGGGACAGGCGACAGATACGCAGTATTTT. This encodes CASSLGQATDTQYF. The V and J genes are TRBV5-1 and TRBJ2-3; tentative D call: TRBD1 (6 bases). The germline V gene encodes CDR1 SGHRS and CDR2 YFSETQ. The CDR3 has 14 amino acids. The V end lost 0 bases, the J end lost 3 bases, and 8 bases lay between the germline ends.

The CDR3 coding sequence is TGTGCCAGCAGTGAAGCGGGCTGGACAGGGGGTTCGCGTTGGCGTCTCTATGGCTACACCTTC. Encoded protein: CASSEAGWTGGSRWRLYGYTF. The chain has TRBV6-1 and TRBJ1-2; 10 bases are a match to TRBD1. V was clipped by 0 bases and J by 4 bases; unmatched bases: 20. From germline, CDR1 is MNHNS and CDR2 SASEGT. This CDR3 has 21 amino acids.

V usage is TRBV30 and J usage is TRBJ1-1; TRBD1 might be the D (6 bases). Germline assignment: CDR1 GTSNPN and CDR2 SVGIG (reference sequence). This CDR3 is built from 13 residues. The ends were cut back, 3 bases at V and 3 bases at J, with 11 bases in the middle. The DNA for the CDR3 is TGTGCCTGGAGATCGTCAGGGGACACTGAAGCTTTCTTT. As protein: CAWRSSGDTEAFF.

The V and J genes are TRBV6-5 and TRBJ2-1, with a tentative D call TRBD1 (6 bases). The germline V gene encodes CDR1 MNHEY and CDR2 SVGAGI. Trimming pared 0 bases from V and 5 bases from J, leaving 11 bases between. This CDR3 is built from 15 residues. CDR3 DNA: TGTGCCAGCAGTTACTCGATTGCAGGGGACAATGAGCAGTTCTTC. Its translation: CASSYSIAGDNEQFF.

V gene TRBV4-1 combines with J gene TRBJ2-1, with 7 bases that match TRBD1. The CDR3 is made up of 18 amino acids. Trimming at V came to 1 base and at J to 1 base, leaving 10 bases not matched to a gene. CDR1 and CDR2 (germline): MGHRA, YSYEKL. DNA for the CDR3: TGCGCCAGCAGCCAAGGCGGGCTTGACAGGGTTTCCTACAATGAGCAGTTCTTC. Translation gives CASSQGGLDRVSYNEQFF.

The chain recombines TRBV27 with TRBJ2-3; D is unclear. V lost 3 bases, J lost 6 bases, and 10 bases lay in between. The CDR3 covers 13 residues. Germline CDR1 and CDR2: MNHEY and SMNVEV (reference sequence). The CDR3 region has the DNA TGTGCCAGCAGTTTTTCCCCCCGGGATACGCAGTATTTT. It is translated as CASSFSPRDTQYF.

The gene calls are TRBV12-3 or TRBV12-4 and TRBJ1-1; D is ambiguous. V gave up 6 bases and J gave up 4 bases, with 9 bases separating them. The length of the CDR3 is 12 residues. The DNA for the CDR3 is TGTGCCAGCAGCCCTAAGTCCACTGAAGCTTTCTTT. Its translation: CASSPKSTEAFF.

The rearrangement links TRBV6-5 to TRBJ1-2; D is uncertain. CDR1 and CDR2 (germline): MNHEY, SVGAGI. The CDR3 has 12 amino acids. Between the trimmed V and J ends, which lost 2 bases and 8 bases, there was a span of 9 bases. CDR3 protein: CASSYEGRGYTF. The CDR3 nucleotides are TGTGCCAGCAGTTACGAGGGTAGGGGCTACACCTTC.

With respect to this clone: The same CDR3 also results from other DNA sequences found in this sample. V gene TRBV19 combines with J gene TRBJ1-5, with D tentatively TRBD1 (5 bases). CDR3 length: 13 amino acids. Germline values: CDR1 LNHDA, CDR2 SQIVND (reference sequence). V lost 1 base to trimming and J lost 7 bases, with 8 bases between them. CDR3 DNA: TGTGCCAGTAGTATAGGTGGGGGGCAGCCCCAGCATTTT. This encodes CASSIGGGQPQHF.

This clone was detected only once. The chain is built from TRBV5-4 and TRBJ2-6, with a tentative D call TRBD1 (6 bases). CDR1 and CDR2 from the germline V gene are SGHNT and YYREEE (reference sequence). V lost 1 base and J 4 bases, leaving 12 bases between the germline ends. The CDR3 has 16 amino acids. CDR3: CASSLNSGAGANVLTF. The CDR3 DNA reads TGTGCCAGCAGCTTGAATTCAGGGGCCGGGGCCAACGTCCTGACTTTC.

This rearrangement joins TRBV6-5 to TRBJ2-7; 9 bases line up with TRBD1. J was trimmed by 0 bases and V by 3 bases; bases with no gene match: 3. This CDR3 is 15 amino acids long. CDR1 is MNHEY and CDR2 is SVGAGI in the germline V gene. The DNA for the CDR3 is TGTGCCAGCAGTTATGACAGGGGGAGCTCCTACGAGCAGTACTTC. This sequence encodes CASSYDRGSSYEQYF.

The chain has TRBV9 and TRBJ2-3; maybe TRBD2 (6 bases). The CDR3 has 13 amino acids. In germline, CDR1 is SGDLS, CDR2 YYNGEE. The ends were cut back, 0 bases at V and 5 bases at J, with 7 bases in the middle. The CDR3 sequence: CASSVGGEDTQYF. DNA for the CDR3: TGTGCCAGCAGCGTAGGGGGGGAAGATACGCAGTATTTT.

J is TRBJ1-6 and V is TRBV5-1, with D maybe TRBD1 (6 bases). CDR3 length: 17 residues. Deletions cut 6 bases from V and 8 bases from J, with 24 bases between. The germline gives CDR1 SGHRS, CDR2 YFSETQ. The CDR3 region is CASTVGVYREIYSPLHF. The CDR3 DNA follows: TGCGCCAGCACCGTCGGGGTTTACAGGGAGATCTATTCACCCCTCCACTTT.

The V call is TRBV6-2 or TRBV6-3, the J call TRBJ2-5, with 10 bases aligning to TRBD1. Losses at the gene ends were 6 bases for V and 0 bases for J; bases not matched to a gene: 4. This CDR3 contains 15 residues. CDR1 is MNHEY and CDR2 is SVGEGT in the germline V gene. CDR3 residues: CASSGQGVHQETQYF. Here the CDR3 DNA reads TGTGCCAGCAGCGGACAGGGGGTTCACCAAGAGACCCAGTACTTC.

The rearrangement joins TRBV9 to TRBJ1-5; 8 bases are a match to TRBD1. Germline V gene lookup returns CDR1 SGDLS and CDR2 YYNGEE. Losses at the gene ends were 4 bases for V and 3 bases for J; bases not matched to a gene: 3. CDR3 length equals 14 residues. The CDR3: CASSRQGNNQPQHF. CDR3 in DNA: TGTGCCAGCAGCAGACAGGGGAACAATCAGCCCCAGCATTTT.

The gene calls are TRBV5-1 and TRBJ2-1, with 12 bases matching TRBD2. Germline lookup yields CDR1 SGHRS and CDR2 YFSETQ. This CDR3 is 15 amino acids long. V shed 4 bases and J 6 bases; nucleotides not matched to a gene: 5. CDR3 coding DNA: TGCGCCAGCAGCCGGACTAGCGGGACCCTCAATGAGCAGTTCTTC. It yields the protein CASSRTSGTLNEQFF.

The chain is built from TRBV12-3 or TRBV12-4 and TRBJ2-7; D call uncertain. V lost 4 bases, J lost 3 bases, and 7 bases lay in between. There are 12 residues in the CDR3. The CDR3 bases are TGTGCCAGCAGTTACAGTAGCTACGAGCAGTACTTC. Translated: CASSYSSYEQYF.

This chain joins TRBV6-2 or TRBV6-3 and TRBJ2-7, with 8 bases fitting TRBD2. The germline CDR1 and CDR2 sequences are MNHEY and SVGEGT. With V trimmed by 6 bases and J by 7 bases, 8 bases remained unmatched. CDR3 length: 13 residues. CDR3 residues: CASSPGLVYEQYF. The CDR3 DNA follows: TGTGCCAGCAGCCCGGGACTAGTATATGAGCAGTACTTC.